This paragraph reports one T cell receptor beta chain. The CDR3 spans 15 residues. With 0 bases removed from V and 2 bases from J, the gap between germline ends came to 10 bases. The germline V gene encodes CDR1 SGHNT and CDR2 YYREEE (reference sequence). The sample originates from a study of control samples from healthy donors and cancer patients. Only in-frame clones appear in the TCRdb table, and some are missing; sequencing was by immunoSEQ multiplex PCR. The data hold 100,000 to 150,000 clones, with more than 75% observed a single time. The gene calls are TRBV5-4 and TRBJ2-3, with D tentatively TRBD2 (5 bases). The clonotype was recovered from a man aged 55 to 70 in good health. Sequenced: blood. The CDR3 bases are TGTGCCAGCAGCTTGGACGGGGATGCCACAGATACGCAGTATTTT. Residues: CASSLDGDATDTQYF.